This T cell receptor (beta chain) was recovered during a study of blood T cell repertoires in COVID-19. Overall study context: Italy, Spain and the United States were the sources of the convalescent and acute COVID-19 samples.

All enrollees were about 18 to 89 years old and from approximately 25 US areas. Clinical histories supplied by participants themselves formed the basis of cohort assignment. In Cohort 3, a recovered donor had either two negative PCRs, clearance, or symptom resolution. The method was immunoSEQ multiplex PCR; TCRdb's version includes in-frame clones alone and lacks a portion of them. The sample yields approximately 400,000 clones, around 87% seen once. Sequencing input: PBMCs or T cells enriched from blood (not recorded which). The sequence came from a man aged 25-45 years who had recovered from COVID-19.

This chain's CDR3 is CASSYDRQSEKLFF. The CDR3 nucleotides read TGTGCCAGCAGCTACGACAGGCAGTCGGAAAAACTGTTTTTT. The chain links TRBV2 to TRBJ1-4; weak D call: TRBD1 (6 bases). V lost 6 bases and J 8 bases, leaving 16 bases between the germline ends. This CDR3 is built from 14 residues. CDR1 is SNHLY, CDR2 FYNNEI, per germline.